This entry features one T cell receptor (beta chain) sequence. PCR employed 60 Vbeta and 13 Jbeta primers. TCRdb's copy holds only in-frame clones and misses some; the assay was immunoSEQ multiplex PCR. Seen here are 120,000 or so clones, around 80% observed once, and the top ten hold 9.5% to 13%. The data derive from a study of cytomegalovirus exposure and HLA in healthy donors. Trimming stripped 0 bases from V and 3 bases from J, with 15 bases between. The germline CDR1 and CDR2 sequences are MNHEY and SVGAGI. The CDR3 is 16 amino acids. The sequenced sample consisted of PBMCs. The clonotype was recovered from a man aged 25 to 45 in good health and CMV-seropositive. The chain couples TRBV6-5 to TRBJ2-7, with D possibly TRBD1 on 5 matching bases. The CDR3 nucleotides read TGTGCCAGCAGTTACTCGAGTACGGCAGGGTACTACGAGCAGTACTTC. Its translation is CASSYSSTAGYYEQYF.